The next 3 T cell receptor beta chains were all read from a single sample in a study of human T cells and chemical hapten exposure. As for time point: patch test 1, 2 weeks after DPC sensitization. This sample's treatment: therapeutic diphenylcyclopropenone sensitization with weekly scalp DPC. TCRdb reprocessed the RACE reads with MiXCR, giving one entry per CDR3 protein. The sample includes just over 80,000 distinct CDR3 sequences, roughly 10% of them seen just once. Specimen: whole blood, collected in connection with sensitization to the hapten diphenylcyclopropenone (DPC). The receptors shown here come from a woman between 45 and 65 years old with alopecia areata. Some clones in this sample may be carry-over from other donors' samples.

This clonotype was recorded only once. This chain's CDR3 is CASSQGRGNQPQHF. As DNA, the CDR3 is TGCGCCAGCAGCCAAGGTCGGGGGAATCAGCCCCAGCATTTT. This chain uses TRBV4-3 with TRBJ1-5, with D maybe TRBD1 (5 bases). This CDR3 is built from 14 residues. V gave up 1 base and J gave up 4 bases, with 8 bases separating them. CDR1 is LGHNA and CDR2 is YSLEER in the germline V gene.

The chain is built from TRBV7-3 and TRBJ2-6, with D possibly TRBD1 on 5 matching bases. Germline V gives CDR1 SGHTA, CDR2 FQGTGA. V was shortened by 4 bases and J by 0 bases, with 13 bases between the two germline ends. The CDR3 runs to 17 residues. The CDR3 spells CASSSPQGPSGANVLTF. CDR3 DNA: TGTGCCAGCAGCTCTCCTCAGGGCCCCTCTGGGGCCAACGTCCTGACTTTC.

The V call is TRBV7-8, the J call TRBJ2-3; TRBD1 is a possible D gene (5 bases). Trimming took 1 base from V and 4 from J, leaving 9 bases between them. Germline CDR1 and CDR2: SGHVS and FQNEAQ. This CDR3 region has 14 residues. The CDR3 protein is CASSLVRTSDTQYF. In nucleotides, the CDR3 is TGTGCCAGCAGCTTAGTTAGGACATCAGATACGCAGTATTTT.